This T cell receptor (beta chain) is from a study of T cell responses to AZD1222 COVID-19 vaccine. Pooled together were second doses at about 4 or about 12 weeks. Turning to this clone: Its antigen is undetermined.

Germline V gene sequence: CDR1 SGHRS, CDR2 YFSETQ. This CDR3 is built from 14 residues. Trimming took off 4 bases at V and 7 bases at J, with 14 bases between the two ends. Clones were sequenced by immunoSEQ multiplex PCR, and TCRdb holds only the in-frame ones, with some missing. Of about 94,000 clones in the sample, roughly 90% are singletons; the top ten hold around an eighth. Study-wide points: The donors showed a predominance of white British ancestry and of females, with possible underestimation of clonal diversity. Seropositive AZD1222 recipients at baseline numbered only 6 or 7.

The chain employs TRBV5-1 and TRBJ2-2, with a possible D match to TRBD1 (7 bases). Sequenced here: peripheral blood, sampled 28 days after the second AZD1222 dose. This clonotype was sampled from an adult who received the AZD1222 COVID-19 vaccine. CDR3 residues: CASSQGGADGELFF. The CDR3 DNA sequence: TGCGCCAGCAGCCAGGGGGGCGCCGACGGGGAGCTGTTTTTT.